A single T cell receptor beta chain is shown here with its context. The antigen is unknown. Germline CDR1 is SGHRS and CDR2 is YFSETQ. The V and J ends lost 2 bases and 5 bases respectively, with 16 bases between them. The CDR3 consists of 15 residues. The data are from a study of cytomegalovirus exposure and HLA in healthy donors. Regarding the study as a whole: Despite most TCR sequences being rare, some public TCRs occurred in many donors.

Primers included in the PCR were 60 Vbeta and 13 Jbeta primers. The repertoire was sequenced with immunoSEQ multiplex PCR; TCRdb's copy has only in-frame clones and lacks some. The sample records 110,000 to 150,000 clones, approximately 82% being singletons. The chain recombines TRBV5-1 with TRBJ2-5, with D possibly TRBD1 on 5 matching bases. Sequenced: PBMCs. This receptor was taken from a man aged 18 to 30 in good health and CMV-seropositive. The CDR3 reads CASSFSRALVETQYF. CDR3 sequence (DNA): TGCGCCAGCAGCTTCAGCAGGGCTTTGGTGGAGACCCAGTACTTC.